Listed here are 10 T cell receptor beta chains from one sample, sequenced in a study of Graves' ophthalmopathy and Graves' hyperthyroidism (dated by TCRdb to about 2018). These reads were obtained on an Illumina HiSeq 2000. For repertoire sequencing, the TCR beta CDR3 regions were amplified from RNA transcripts. A first-round RT-PCR used HTBI primers with the Qiagen OneStep RT-PCR kit, followed by a second-round multiplex PCR, size selection and purification. The public reads were reanalyzed by TCRdb: fastp trimming at Q25, MiXCR alignment, in-frame beta chains only. Identical CDR3 proteins give one entry, which carries the most common genes and DNA. For this sample the table gives 650,000 to 900,000 distinct CDR3 sequences, of which roughly 41% were detected only once. The top ten clonotypes cover 40% to 45% of the sample. Material: peripheral blood. The source of these receptors is an adult man with Graves' ophthalmopathy.

The rearrangement uses TRBV10-3 and TRBJ1-6, with 11 nucleotides matching TRBD1. Germline V gene lookup returns CDR1 ENHRY and CDR2 SYGVKD. V trimming: 6 bases; J trimming: 9 bases; junction bases outside the gene matches: 7. CDR3 length equals 15 residues. CDR3 bases: TGTGCCATCAGGGGGACAGGGGGTTCTAGTTCACCCCTCCACTTT. Translating it yields CAIRGTGGSSSPLHF.

The chain recombines TRBV11-2 with TRBJ2-7; the D is unclear. V gave up 5 bases and J gave up 7 bases, with 15 bases separating them. CDR1 and CDR2 from the germline V gene are SGHAT and FQNNGV. This CDR3 is built from 13 residues. Here the CDR3 DNA reads TGTGCCAGCAGCCCCGGAGCTCTCTTTGAGCAGTACTTC. This codes for CASSPGALFEQYF.

For this clonotype: No conserved phenylalanine or tryptophan ends this CDR3, so it is likely a read error. The limits of the CDR3 on the DNA are not certain, so only TCRdb's listed CDR3 is given. The genes are TRBV2 and TRBJ2-5. The CDR3 has 9 residues if both end residues are counted. CDR1 is SNHLY and CDR2 is FYNNEI in the germline V gene. The CDR3 protein is CASSDPQLS.

This clonotype occurred many times. The J gene is TRBJ1-1, the V gene TRBV7-9; no clear D. The CDR3 contains 14 residues. Between the trimmed V and J ends, which lost 1 base and 1 base, there was a span of 7 bases. CDR1 is SEHNR, CDR2 FQNEAQ, per germline (reference sequence). CDR3 coding DNA: TGTGCCAGCAGCTTAGTTGTGGAGAACACTGAAGCTTTCTTT. Translation gives CASSLVVENTEAFF. The full variable domain, completed using reference TRBV7-9 and TRBJ1-1, is DTGVSQNPRHKITKRGQNVTFRCDPISEHNRLYWYRQTLGQGPEFLTYFQNEAQLEKSRLLSDRFSAERPKGSFSTLEIQRTEQGDSAMYLCASSLVVENTEAFFGQGTRLTVV.

This clonotype was counted ten times or more. The chain couples TRBV29-1 to TRBJ2-7; no definite D call. Germline lookup yields CDR1 SQVTM and CDR2 ANQGSEA. The CDR3 sequence is 10 residues long. V was pared by 5 bases and J by 1 base, with 3 bases between. In nucleotides, the CDR3 is TGCAGCGTTCCTTCCTACGAGCAGTACTTC. Its translation is CSVPSYEQYF.

This clonotype was counted between two and nine times. The rearrangement joins TRBV7-9 to TRBJ1-6; 9 bases match TRBD1. Trimming took 5 bases from V and 14 from J; bases not matched to a gene: 10. The CDR3 totals 14 residues. Germline V gene sequence: CDR1 SEHNR, CDR2 FQNEAQ (reference sequence). CDR3 sequence reads: CASSQELGTGSLHF. CDR3 DNA sequence: TGTGCCAGCAGCCAAGAATTAGGGACAGGGTCCCTCCACTTT.

This chain connects TRBV7-2 to TRBJ2-5; 7 positions agree with TRBD1. Germline V CDR1 and CDR2: SGHTA, FQGNSA. The CDR3 length is 14 residues. The J segment lost 4 bases and the V segment lost 4 bases, leaving 6 bases of the junction unmatched. Here the CDR3 reads CASSSLTGLETQYF. The CDR3, as DNA: TGTGCCAGCAGCTCCCTGACAGGGTTAGAGACCCAGTACTTC.

The table lists this clonotype with many counts. The CDR3 DNA follows: TGCAGCGTTGTGCACGGAGTCCACGAGCAGTACTTC. As protein: CSVVHGVHEQYF. The chain carries TRBV29-1 and TRBJ2-7, with D unresolved. V was trimmed by 4 bases and J by 5 bases, leaving 12 bases between them. The CDR3 extends over 12 amino acids. CDR1 and CDR2 from the germline V gene are SQVTM and ANQGSEA.

Ten or more counts support this clonotype. The V and J genes are TRBV15 and TRBJ2-2; D not certain. This CDR3 contains 13 residues. V dropped 2 bases and J dropped 1 base, with 2 bases sitting between them. The germline V gene has CDR1 LNHNV and CDR2 YYDKDF (reference sequence). The CDR3 sequence is CATSRQNTGELFF. As DNA, the CDR3 is TGTGCCACCAGCAGACAGAACACCGGGGAGCTGTTTTTT.

The chain joins TRBV19 to TRBJ2-2; D gene uncertain. Germline CDR1 and CDR2: LNHDA and SQIVND (reference sequence). This CDR3 region has 14 residues. Trimming cost V 3 bases and J 1 base, with 6 bases left between them. CDR3 DNA: TGTGCCAGTAGTATGCTCATGAACACCGGGGAGCTGTTTTTT. Encoded protein: CASSMLMNTGELFF.